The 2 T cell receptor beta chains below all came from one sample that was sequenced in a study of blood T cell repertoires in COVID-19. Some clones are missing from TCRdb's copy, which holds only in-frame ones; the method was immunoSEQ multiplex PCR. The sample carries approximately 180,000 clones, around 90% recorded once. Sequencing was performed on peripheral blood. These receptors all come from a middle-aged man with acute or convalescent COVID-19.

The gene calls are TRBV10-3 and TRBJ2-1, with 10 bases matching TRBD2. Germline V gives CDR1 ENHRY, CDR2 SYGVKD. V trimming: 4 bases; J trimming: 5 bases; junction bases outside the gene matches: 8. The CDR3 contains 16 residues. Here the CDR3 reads CAISVWGLATNNEQFF. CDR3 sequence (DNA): TGTGCCATCAGTGTTTGGGGACTAGCGACAAACAATGAGCAGTTCTTC.

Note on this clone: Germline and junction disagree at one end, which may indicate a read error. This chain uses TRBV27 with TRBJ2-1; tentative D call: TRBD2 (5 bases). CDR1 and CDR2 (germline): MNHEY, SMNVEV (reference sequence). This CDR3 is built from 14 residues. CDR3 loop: CASSTNSPGKAVLF. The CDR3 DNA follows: TGTGCCAGCAGTACCAACTCTCCGGGAAAAGCAGTACTCTTC.